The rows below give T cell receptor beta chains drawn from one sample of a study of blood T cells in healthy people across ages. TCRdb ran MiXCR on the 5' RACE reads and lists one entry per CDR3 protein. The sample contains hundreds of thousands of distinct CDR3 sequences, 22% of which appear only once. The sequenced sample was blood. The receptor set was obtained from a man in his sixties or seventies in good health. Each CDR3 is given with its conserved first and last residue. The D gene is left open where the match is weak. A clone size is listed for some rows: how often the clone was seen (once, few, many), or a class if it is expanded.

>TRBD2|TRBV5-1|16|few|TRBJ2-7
CASSRGTSGTYYEQYF
TGCGCCAGCAGCCGGGGGACTAGCGGAACTTACTACGAGCAGTACTTC
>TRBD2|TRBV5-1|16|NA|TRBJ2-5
CASSVSGLATQETQYF
TGCGCCAGCAGCGTTTCGGGACTAGCGACTCAAGAGACCCAGTACTTC
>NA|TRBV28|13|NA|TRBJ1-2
CASSSGTIYGYTF
TGTGCCAGCAGTTCCGGGACAATCTATGGCTACACCTTC
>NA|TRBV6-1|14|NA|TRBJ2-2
CASSEGGDTGELFF
TGTGCCAGCAGTGAAGGGGGCGACACCGGGGAGCTGTTTTTT
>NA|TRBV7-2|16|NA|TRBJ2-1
CAIPLAGLDAKSEQFF
TGTGCCATCCCGCTAGCCGGTTTGGACGCTAAAAGTGAGCAGTTCTTC
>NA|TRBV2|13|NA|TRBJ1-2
CASRAAGEGGYTF
TGTGCCAGCAGAGCGGCGGGGGAAGGTGGCTACACCTTC
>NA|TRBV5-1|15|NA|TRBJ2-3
CASSLELRRTDTQYF
TGCGCCAGCAGCTTGGAGCTCCGGAGGACAGATACGCAGTATTTT
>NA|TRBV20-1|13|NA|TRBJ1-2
CSASENAPYGYTF
TGCAGTGCTAGTGAAAACGCTCCCTATGGCTACACCTTC
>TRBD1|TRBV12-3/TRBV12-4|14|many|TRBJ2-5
CASSPTGGRETQYF
TGTGCCAGCTCACCAACAGGGGGTCGAGAGACCCAGTACTTC
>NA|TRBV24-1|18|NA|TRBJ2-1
CATSDHYSSESSYNEQFF
TGTGCCACCAGTGACCACTATTCTAGCGAAAGCTCCTACAATGAGCAGTTCTTC
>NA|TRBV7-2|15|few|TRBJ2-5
CASSLAHTGWETQYF
TGTGCCAGCAGCTTAGCGCATACGGGGTGGGAGACCCAGTACTTC
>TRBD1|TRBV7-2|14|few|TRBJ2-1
CASSSVDRVNEQLF
TGTGCCAGCAGCTCCGTAGACAGGGTAAATGAGCAGCTCTTC
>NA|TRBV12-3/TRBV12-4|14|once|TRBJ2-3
CATSKREGADTEYF
TGTGCCACCTCAAAGCGAGAGGGAGCAGATACGGAATATTTT
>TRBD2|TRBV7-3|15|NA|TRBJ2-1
CASSFGLAGVYEQFF
TGTGCCAGCAGCTTCGGTCTAGCGGGAGTATATGAGCAGTTCTTC
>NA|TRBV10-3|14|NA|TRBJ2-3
CAISDGRSTDTQYF
TGTGCCATCAGTGATGGCCGTAGCACAGATACGCAGTATTTT
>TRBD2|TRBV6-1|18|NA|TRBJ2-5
CASSEHRLAGGQQETQYF
TGTGCCAGCAGTGAACACAGACTAGCGGGGGGGCAACAAGAGACCCAGTACTTC
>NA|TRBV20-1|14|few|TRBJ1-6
CSARIGTENSPLHF
TGCAGTGCTAGAATCGGGACGGAGAATTCACCCCTCCACTTT
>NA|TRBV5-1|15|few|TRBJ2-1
CASSLEVAGNNEQFF
TGCGCCAGCAGCTTGGAGGTTGCAGGGAACAATGAGCAGTTCTTC
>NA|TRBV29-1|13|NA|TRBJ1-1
CSGQVGMNTEAFF
TGCAGCGGACAGGTGGGAATGAACACTGAAGCTTTCTTT
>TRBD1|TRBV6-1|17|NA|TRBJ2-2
CASSPGTGGTYTGELFF
TGTGCCAGCAGCCCCGGGACAGGGGGTACCTATACCGGGGAGCTGTTTTTT
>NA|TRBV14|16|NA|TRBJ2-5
CASSQEYTVRMETQYF
TGTGCCAGCAGCCAAGAATACACAGTTCGGATGGAGACCCAGTACTTC
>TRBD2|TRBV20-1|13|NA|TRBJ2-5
CSAPGGDQETQYF
TGCAGTGCCCCGGGAGGTGACCAAGAGACCCAGTACTTC
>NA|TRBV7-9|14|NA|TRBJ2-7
CASSYRASSYEQYF
TGTGCCAGCTCCTACAGGGCGAGCTCCTACGAGCAGTACTTC
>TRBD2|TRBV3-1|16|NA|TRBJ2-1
CASSPKWAGEYNEQFF
TGTGCCAGCAGCCCGAAATGGGCGGGGGAGTACAATGAGCAGTTCTTC
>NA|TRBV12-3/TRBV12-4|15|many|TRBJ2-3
CASSLSGSSTDTQYF
TGTGCCAGCAGCCTGTCGGGATCTAGCACAGATACGCAGTATTTT
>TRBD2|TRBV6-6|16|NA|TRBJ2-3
CASSGLAFPSTDTQYF
TGTGCCAGCAGCGGACTAGCTTTCCCTAGCACAGATACGCAGTATTTT
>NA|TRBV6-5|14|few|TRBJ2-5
CASSYPGAGETQYF
TGTGCCAGCAGTTACCCAGGGGCGGGGGAGACCCAGTACTTC
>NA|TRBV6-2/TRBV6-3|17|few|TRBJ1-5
CASSYPFWEVRGQPQHF
TGTGCCAGCAGTTACCCGTTCTGGGAGGTCCGCGGGCAGCCCCAGCATTTT
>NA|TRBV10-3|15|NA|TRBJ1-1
CAISESGGRRTEAFF
TGTGCCATCAGTGAGTCGGGGGGCAGACGAACTGAAGCTTTCTTT
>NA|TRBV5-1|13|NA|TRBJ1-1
CASSFIENTEAFF
TGCGCCAGCAGCTTCATCGAGAACACTGAAGCTTTCTTT
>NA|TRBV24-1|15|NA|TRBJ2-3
CATRGPGRGSDTQYF
TGTGCCACCAGGGGACCGGGACGGGGATCAGATACGCAGTATTTT
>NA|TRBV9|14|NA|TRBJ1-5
CASSVAGDGQPQHF
TGTGCCAGCAGCGTAGCAGGGGATGGTCAGCCCCAGCATTTT
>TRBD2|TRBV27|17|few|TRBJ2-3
CASSFLAGGPSTDTQYF
TGTGCCAGCAGTTTCTTAGCGGGGGGGCCTAGCACAGATACGCAGTATTTT
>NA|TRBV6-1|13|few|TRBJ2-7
CASSMHLDYEQYF
TGTGCCAGCAGTATGCACCTCGACTACGAGCAGTACTTC
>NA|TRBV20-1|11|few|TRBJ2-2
CSASSRGELFF
TGCAGTGCTAGTAGTCGTGGGGAGCTGTTTTTT
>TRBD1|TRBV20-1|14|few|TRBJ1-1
CSARAGQGRPEAFF
TGCAGTGCTAGAGCGGGACAGGGGAGGCCTGAAGCTTTCTTT